This T cell receptor (beta chain) was identified during a study of blood T cell repertoires in COVID-19. Method: immunoSEQ multiplex PCR; TCRdb's copy keeps in-frame clones and lacks some. The sample gives some 190,000 clones, more than 70% of which show up once; 5% to 8% is in the top ten. V was clipped by 4 bases and J by 0 bases, with 8 bases between them. CDR1 GTSNPN and CDR2 SVGIG come from the germline V gene (reference sequence). The CDR3 spans 13 residues. This chain uses TRBV30 with TRBJ2-3; D is unresolved. Sequenced input: peripheral blood. The receptor was derived from a middle-aged woman who had recovered from COVID-19. The CDR3 spells CAWTGTSTDTQYF. In DNA, the CDR3 is TGTGCCTGGACAGGAACTAGCACAGATACGCAGTATTTT.